Shown below are 22 T cell receptor beta chains from a single sample sequenced in a study of blood T cell repertoires in COVID-19. Sequenced by immunoSEQ multiplex PCR; TCRdb stores in-frame clones only, minus some. The profile shows approximately 300,000 clones, roughly nine tenths of them singletons. Material: PBMCs or T cells enriched from blood (not recorded which). Receptor source: a man between 60 and 70 years old who had recovered from COVID-19.

The chain joins TRBV29-1 to TRBJ1-2, with 9 nucleotides matching TRBD1. V was pared by 4 bases and J by 2 bases, with 5 bases of the junction left unmatched. The CDR3 spans 14 residues. The germline V gene encodes CDR1 SQVTM and CDR2 ANQGSEA. CDR3 nucleotides: TGCAGCGTTGCCCGGGACAGGGTGAACTATGGCTACACCTTC. Amino acid sequence: CSVARDRVNYGYTF.

The chain has TRBV24-1 and TRBJ2-2, with D unclear. Trimming took 8 bases from V and 2 from J, leaving 5 bases between them. CDR3 size: 12 residues. From germline, CDR1 is KGHDR and CDR2 SFDVKD. The CDR3 DNA sequence: TGTGCCACCATCGGTAACACCGGGGAGCTGTTTTTT. It specifies CATIGNTGELFF.

The rearrangement joins TRBV3-1 (or the pseudogene TRBV3-2) to TRBJ1-5; TRBD1 agrees at 9 bases. The V gene end was trimmed by 4 bases and the J gene end by 6 bases; junction bases not matched to a gene: 7. The CDR3 is 15 residues long. Germline CDR1 reads LGHDT; CDR2 reads YNNKEL (reference sequence). The CDR3 sequence is CASSRGQGIGQPQHF. DNA of the CDR3: TGTGCCAGCAGCCGAGGACAGGGGATCGGTCAGCCCCAGCATTTT.

This clone was recorded only once. J is TRBJ2-1 and V is TRBV19; TRBD2 matches at 10 bases. Per the germline V gene, CDR1 is LNHDA and CDR2 is SQIVND (reference sequence). Trimming cost V 5 bases and J 4 bases; bases outside gene matches: 8. This CDR3 has 16 amino acids. The CDR3 protein is CASSLYSGRNYNEQFF. DNA for the CDR3: TGTGCCAGTAGTTTATATAGCGGGAGGAATTACAATGAGCAGTTCTTC.

The chain links TRBV19 to TRBJ1-1, with 10 nucleotides matching TRBD1. The CDR3 has 13 residues. The germline CDR1 and CDR2 sequences are LNHDA and SQIVND (reference sequence). After removal of 4 bases from V and 7 bases from J, the junction contained 3 bases not matched to a gene. CDR3 loop: CASSRTGGIEAFF. The CDR3 nucleotides read TGTGCCAGTAGTAGGACAGGGGGTATTGAAGCTTTCTTT.

The V and J genes are TRBV5-1 and TRBJ2-5; D uncertain. The CDR3 is 13 residues long. Between the trimmed V and J ends, which lost 1 base and 5 bases, there was a span of 9 bases. Germline assignment: CDR1 SGHRS and CDR2 YFSETQ. The CDR3 reads CASSLLERETQYF. In DNA form, the CDR3 reads TGCGCCAGCAGCTTGCTGGAGAGGGAGACCCAGTACTTC. The full variable domain, completed using reference TRBV5-1 and TRBJ2-5, is KAGVTQTPRYLIKTRGQQVTLSCSPISGHRSVSWYQQTPGQGLQFLFEYFSETQRNKGNFPGRFSGRQFSNSRSEMNVSTLELGDSALYLCASSLLERETQYFGPGTRLLVL.

This chain joins TRBV7-9 and TRBJ2-3; a possible D gene is TRBD1 (5 bases). The CDR3 covers 17 residues. Germline V gives CDR1 SEHNR, CDR2 FQNEAQ (reference sequence). Trimming removed 6 bases at V and 2 bases at J, with 21 bases between. The CDR3 protein is CASRGRRQGLPTDTQYF. CDR3 bases: TGTGCCAGCAGGGGCCGCCGCCAGGGCCTTCCCACAGATACGCAGTATTTT.

V is TRBV24-1 and J is TRBJ1-2, with 7 bases fitting TRBD1. V gave up 1 base and J gave up 7 bases; unmatched junction bases: 11. The CDR3 is 16 amino acids. Germline V gene data show CDR1 as KGHDR and CDR2 as SFDVKD. CDR3 nucleotides: TGTGCCACCAGTGATTTCCGAACCGGGACAGTTGGTGGCTACACCTTC. As protein: CATSDFRTGTVGGYTF.

The rearrangement links TRBV3-1 (or the pseudogene TRBV3-2) to TRBJ2-1, with D uncertain. Germline CDR1 is LGHDT and CDR2 is YNNKEL (reference sequence). This CDR3 contains 12 residues. The V and J ends lost 3 bases and 2 bases respectively, with 2 bases between them. The CDR3 region has the DNA TGTGCCAGCAGCCACACCTACAATGAGCAGTTCTTC. Its protein product is CASSHTYNEQFF.

The table lists this clone with a count of one. The genes are TRBV5-1 and TRBJ2-1; 7 bases match TRBD2. CDR1 is SGHRS and CDR2 is YFSETQ in the germline V gene. Trimming at V came to 0 bases and at J to 4 bases, leaving 4 bases not matched to a gene. This CDR3 comprises 15 residues. The CDR3, as DNA: TGCGCCAGCAGCTTGGCGGGAGGATGGTACAATGAGCAGTTCTTC. Its translation is CASSLAGGWYNEQFF.

V is TRBV28 and J is TRBJ2-7, with D possibly matching TRBD2 (5 bases). Trimming cost V 2 bases and J 4 bases, with 15 bases left between them. This CDR3 comprises 15 residues. Germline assignment: CDR1 MDHEN and CDR2 SYDVKM. CDR3: CASSLEGRVRYEQYF. CDR3 DNA sequence: TGTGCCAGCAGTTTAGAAGGGCGGGTCCGGTACGAGCAGTACTTC.

This chain joins TRBV27 and TRBJ2-3; 14 bases are shared with TRBD2. V lost 5 bases and J lost 4; bases outside the gene matches: 5. The germline V gene has CDR1 MNHEY and CDR2 SMNVEV (reference sequence). The CDR3 runs to 16 residues. The CDR3 nucleotides are TGTGCCAGCAGTCCGGGACTAGCGGGAGAGGCAGATACGCAGTATTTT. Protein product: CASSPGLAGEADTQYF.

This chain joins TRBV12-5 and TRBJ1-2, with D possibly TRBD1 on 5 matching bases. The germline CDR1 and CDR2 sequences are LGHNT and FRNRAP. Trimming removed 0 bases from V and 1 base from J, with 12 bases in between. The CDR3 consists of 16 residues. CDR3: CASGLVSGALNYGYTF. The DNA of the CDR3 is TGTGCTAGTGGTTTGGTTAGCGGGGCGCTTAACTATGGCTACACCTTC.

The rearrangement uses TRBV28 and TRBJ2-1; tentative D call: TRBD2 (6 bases). Germline loops: CDR1 MDHEN, CDR2 SYDVKM. This CDR3 is built from 16 residues. Trimming stripped 4 bases from V and 2 bases from J, with 15 bases between. For the CDR3, the DNA is TGTGCCAGCAGTTATGGAGGGTTCGGAGCCTACAATGAGCAGTTCTTC. Translation gives CASSYGGFGAYNEQFF.

The chain recombines TRBV5-4 with TRBJ1-1; D gene unclear. The germline V and J ends were trimmed by 1 base and 6 bases, with 16 bases remaining between them. CDR1 is SGHNT and CDR2 is YYREEE in the germline V gene (reference sequence). This CDR3 has 15 amino acids. The CDR3 coding sequence is TGTGCCAGCAGCTTGATGGTACAGTTGTCCTCTGAAGCTTTCTTT. Its protein is CASSLMVQLSSEAFF.

V usage is TRBV3-1 (or the pseudogene TRBV3-2) and J usage is TRBJ2-5; the D gene is possibly TRBD2 (5 bases). The CDR3 sequence is 12 residues long. Per germline, CDR1 LGHDT and CDR2 YNNKEL (reference sequence). The germline V and J ends were trimmed by 1 base and 7 bases, with 7 bases remaining between them. As DNA, the CDR3 is TGTGCCAGCAGCCAAGGGACTGGGACCCAGTACTTC. It encodes CASSQGTGTQYF.

CDR3 in amino acids: CASSGLAGRQETQYF. CDR3 in DNA: TGCGCCAGCAGCGGACTAGCGGGTAGGCAAGAGACCCAGTACTTC. The chain combines TRBV5-1 with TRBJ2-5, with 11 bases matching TRBD2. V lost 4 bases, J lost 2 bases, and 4 bases stayed unmatched. The CDR3 spans 15 residues. CDR1 and CDR2 (germline): SGHRS, YFSETQ.

The chain joins TRBV7-9 to TRBJ2-1; no clear D gene. Germline V gene lookup returns CDR1 SEHNR and CDR2 FQNEAQ (reference sequence). V lost 3 bases to trimming and J lost 5 bases, with 11 bases between them. This CDR3 is built from 14 residues. The CDR3, as DNA: TGTGCCAGCAGCTTTAGGAGTATCGACAATGAGCAGTTCTTC. Its translation: CASSFRSIDNEQFF.

The chain recombines TRBV3-1 (or the pseudogene TRBV3-2) with TRBJ2-7, with 11 bases aligning to TRBD2. V was pared by 0 bases and J by 4 bases, with 5 bases of the junction left unmatched. This CDR3 comprises 16 residues. Germline CDR1 is LGHDT and CDR2 is YNNKEL (reference sequence). This CDR3 reads CASSQDRASGRYEQYF. The CDR3, as DNA: TGTGCCAGCAGCCAAGATCGGGCTAGCGGGAGGTACGAGCAGTACTTC.

The rearrangement links TRBV4-1 to TRBJ2-1, with 9 bases identical to TRBD2. The CDR3 spans 16 residues. The V segment lost 3 bases and the J segment 5 bases; nucleotides outside the gene matches: 8. Per the germline V gene, CDR1 is MGHRA and CDR2 is YSYEKL. The CDR3 coding sequence is TGCGCCAGCAGCCAGGGAGCGGGAGGTCCCGACAATGAGCAGTTCTTC. It is translated as CASSQGAGGPDNEQFF.

CDR3 amino acids: CASSLWTGAGLYEQYF. In nucleotides, the CDR3 is TGTGCCAGCAGCTTGTGGACAGGGGCCGGGCTCTACGAGCAGTACTTC. This chain connects TRBV7-8 to TRBJ2-7; 9 bases fit TRBD1. This CDR3 is built from 16 residues. The germline V gene encodes CDR1 SGHVS and CDR2 FQNEAQ. V gave up 3 bases and J gave up 3 bases; unmatched junction bases: 9. Variable domain in full (rest from reference TRBV7-8 and TRBJ2-7): GAGVSQSPRYKVAKRGQDVALRCDPISGHVSLFWYQQALGQGPEFLTYFQNEAQLDKSGLPSDRFFAERPEGSVSTLKIQRTQQEDSAVYLCASSLWTGAGLYEQYFGPGTRLTVT.

This clone has just one count. The gene calls are TRBV3-1 (or the pseudogene TRBV3-2) and TRBJ1-1; D is uncertain. Germline CDR1 reads LGHDT; CDR2 reads YNNKEL (reference sequence). Trimming stripped 1 base from V and 9 bases from J, with 12 bases between. The CDR3 extends over 13 amino acids. Here the CDR3 DNA reads TGTGCCAGCAGCCAAGTTCAAGGGAGGCAAGCTTTCTTT. It yields the protein CASSQVQGRQAFF.